The source of this T cell receptor (beta chain) is a study of T cells in Graves' hyperthyroidism and ophthalmopathy. Template material for amplifying TCR beta CDR3 regions consisted of RNA transcripts. TCR CDR3 regions were first amplified by RT-PCR with HTBI primers. TCRdb itself ran the multiplex PCR reads through MiXCR, one entry per CDR3 protein. This table has a few hundred thousand distinct CDR3 sequences, approximately 15% appearing once. The CDR3 loop spans 16 amino acids. The germline gives CDR1 SGHTA, CDR2 FQGNSA. The trim removed 8 bases at V and 1 base at J, leaving 8 bases unmatched. This sequence was found in a young woman with Graves' hyperthyroidism that later progressed to Graves' ophthalmopathy. The rearrangement uses TRBV7-2 and TRBJ2-4, with TRBD1 identical over 10 bases. The sequenced sample was blood. This chain's CDR3 is CASPGTGVFAKNIQYF. The CDR3 bases are TGTGCCAGCCCCGGGACAGGGGTTTTCGCCAAAAACATTCAGTACTTC.